This TCR beta chain is from a study of T cell responses to AZD1222 COVID-19 vaccine. The study's findings and limits: Only a handful of AZD1222 recipients, more than 5 in all, had baseline seropositivity.

Clones were sequenced by immunoSEQ multiplex PCR, and TCRdb holds only the in-frame ones, with some missing. The sample yields more than 110,000 clones, 85% to 95% seen once. V lost 0 bases, J lost 8 bases, and 13 bases stayed unmatched. CDR3 size: 17 residues. From germline, CDR1 is LNHNV and CDR2 YYDKDF (reference sequence). Concerning this clone itself: The antigen remains unidentified.

This sample comprised peripheral blood, obtained 28 days after the second AZD1222 dose. This TCR was sampled from an adult who received the AZD1222 COVID-19 vaccine. The chain combines TRBV15 with TRBJ2-3; 8 bases align to TRBD2. In DNA, the CDR3 is TGTGCCACCAGCAGAGATCCACTAGCGGCCTTCCGGAGTACGCAGTATTTT. Translated: CATSRDPLAAFRSTQYF.